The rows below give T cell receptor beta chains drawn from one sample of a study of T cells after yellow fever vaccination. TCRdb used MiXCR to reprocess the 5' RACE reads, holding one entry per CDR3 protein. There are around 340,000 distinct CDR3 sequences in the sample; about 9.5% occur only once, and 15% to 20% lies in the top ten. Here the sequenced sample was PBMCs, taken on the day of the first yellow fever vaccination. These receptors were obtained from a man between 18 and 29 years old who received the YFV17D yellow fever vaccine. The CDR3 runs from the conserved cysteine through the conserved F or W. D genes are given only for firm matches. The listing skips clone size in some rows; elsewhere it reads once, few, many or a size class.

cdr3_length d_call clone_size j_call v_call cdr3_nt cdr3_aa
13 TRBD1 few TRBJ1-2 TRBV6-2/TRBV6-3 TGTGCCAGCAGGATCGGACAGGTTCATGGCTACACCTTC CASRIGQVHGYTF
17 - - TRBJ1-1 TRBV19 TGTGCCAGTAGTATTCTCCCGGGACCCCGAGGATGGACTGAAGCTTTCTTT CASSILPGPRGWTEAFF
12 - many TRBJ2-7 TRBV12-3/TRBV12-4 TGTGCCAGCAGCCGGGGAATGGCTAAGCAGTACTTC CASSRGMAKQYF
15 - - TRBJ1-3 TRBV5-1 TGCGCCAGCAGCTTGGACGTAAACTCTGGAAACACCATATATTTT CASSLDVNSGNTIYF
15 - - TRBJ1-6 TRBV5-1 TGCGCCAGCAGCTTGGAGCTGAGCTATAATTCACCCCTCCACTTT CASSLELSYNSPLHF
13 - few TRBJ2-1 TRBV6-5 TGTGCCAGCAGTTACTCTCTAGAAAGTGAGCAGTTCTTC CASSYSLESEQFF
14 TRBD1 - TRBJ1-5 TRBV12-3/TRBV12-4 TGTGCCAGCAGCCCCGGGACAGCCGGTGGGCCCCAGCATTTT CASSPGTAGGPQHF
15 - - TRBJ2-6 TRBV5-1 TGCGCCAGCAGCTTTGGACAGTCTGGGGCCAACGTCCTGACTTTC CASSFGQSGANVLTF
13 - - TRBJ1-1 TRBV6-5 TGTGCCAGCAGTTTAGGGAACGCGGGTGAAGCTTTCTTT CASSLGNAGEAFF
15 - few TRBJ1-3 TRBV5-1 TGCGCCAGCAGCTCAGGGTCTCCTTCTGGAAACACCATATATTTT CASSSGSPSGNTIYF
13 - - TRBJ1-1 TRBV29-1 TGCAGCGCCCCAGACAGGTTGAACACTGAAGCTTTCTTT CSAPDRLNTEAFF
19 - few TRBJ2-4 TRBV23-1 TGCGCCAGCAGTCAATCCAGGGGACCGAAAAACGCAGCCAAAAACATTCAGTACTTC CASSQSRGPKNAAKNIQYF
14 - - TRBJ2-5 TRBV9 TGTGCCAGCAGCGTAGCTCACGGGCAAGAGACCCAGTACTTC CASSVAHGQETQYF
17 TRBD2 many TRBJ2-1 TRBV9 TGTGCCAGCAGCCCGCATGCCTTAGGGCGGGGGGACAATGAGCAGTTCTTC CASSPHALGRGDNEQFF
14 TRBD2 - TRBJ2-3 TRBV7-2 TGTGCCAGCAGCGCCACTAGCGGGCCCAATACGCAGTATTTT CASSATSGPNTQYF
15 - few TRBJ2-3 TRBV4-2 TGTGCCAGCAGCCAAGAGGACAGAAGCACAGATACGCAGTATTTT CASSQEDRSTDTQYF
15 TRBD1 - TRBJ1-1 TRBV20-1 TGCAGTGCTAGGGCCATACAGGGGGTAGACACTGAAGCTTTCTTT CSARAIQGVDTEAFF
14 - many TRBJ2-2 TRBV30 TGTGCCTGGGGCACGTGGGGGGGGCCCGGGGAGCTGTTTTTT CAWGTWGGPGELFF
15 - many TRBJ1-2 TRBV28 TGTGCCAGCAGTTTGATCCCCGGTCCGAGTGGCGGCTACACCTTC CASSLIPGPSGGYTF
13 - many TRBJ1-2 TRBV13 TGTGCCAGCAGCTTGGACGTTCTCTATGGCTACACCTTC CASSLDVLYGYTF
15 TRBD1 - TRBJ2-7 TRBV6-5 TGTGCCAGCAGTTCCCCGGGACAGGGGACCTACGAGCAGTACTTC CASSSPGQGTYEQYF
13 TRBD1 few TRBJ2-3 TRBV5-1 TGCGCCAGCAGGGGGACAGGTTTAGATACGCAGTATTTT CASRGTGLDTQYF
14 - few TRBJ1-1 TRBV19 TGTGCCAGTAGTATGTTCGGACATGAGACTGAAGCTTTCTTT CASSMFGHETEAFF
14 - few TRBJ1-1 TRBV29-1 TGCAGCGCCCCGGGGGGGGCAGGGAACACTGAAGCTTTCTTT CSAPGGAGNTEAFF
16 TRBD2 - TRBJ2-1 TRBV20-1 TGCAGTGCTAGAGTCGCTAGCGGTCATTCCGGGAATGAGCAGTTCTTC CSARVASGHSGNEQFF
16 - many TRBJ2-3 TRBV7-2 TGTGCCAGCAGCTTGGGGGTTGGCAGACACACAGATACGCAGTATTTT CASSLGVGRHTDTQYF
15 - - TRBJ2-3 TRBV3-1 TGTGCCAGCAGCCAACCAGCGGGCGTATTAGATACGCAGTATTTT CASSQPAGVLDTQYF
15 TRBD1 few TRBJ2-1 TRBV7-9 TGTGCCAGCAGCTATCCGGGACAGGGCTACAATGAGCAGTTCTTC CASSYPGQGYNEQFF
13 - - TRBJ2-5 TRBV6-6 TGTGCCAGCAGCCAACCCCTGGGGGAGACCCAGTACTTC CASSQPLGETQYF
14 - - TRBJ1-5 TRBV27 TGTGCCAGCAGTTCCGCAGGGGACAATCAGCCCCAGCATTTT CASSSAGDNQPQHF
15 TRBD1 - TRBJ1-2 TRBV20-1 TGCAGTGCTAGAGCCCCCACAGGGGGCGCATCTGGCTACACCTTC CSARAPTGGASGYTF
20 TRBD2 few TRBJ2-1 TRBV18 TGTGCCAGCTCACCACCTGCGTCCCTAGCGGGTAAAAGCTCCTACAATGAGCAGTTCTTC CASSPPASLAGKSSYNEQFF
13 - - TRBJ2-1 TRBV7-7 TGTGCTAGCAGCTTCTCCTCGGGGACTGAGCAGTTCTTC CASSFSSGTEQFF
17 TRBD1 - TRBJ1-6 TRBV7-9 TGTGCCAGCAGCGACGCACCGGGACAGGGGGCTGATTCACCCCTCCACTTT CASSDAPGQGADSPLHF
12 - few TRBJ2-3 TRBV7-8 TGTGCCAGCAACACTAGAGGAGATACGCAGTATTTT CASNTRGDTQYF
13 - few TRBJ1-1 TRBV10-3 TGTGCCATCTTAGGGGACTTGGGGACTGAAGCTTTCTTT CAILGDLGTEAFF
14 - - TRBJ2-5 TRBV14 TGTGCCAGCAGCCGACCACTAGCAGCAGAGACCCAGTACTTC CASSRPLAAETQYF
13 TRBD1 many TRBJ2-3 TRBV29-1 TGCAGCGTTGGGGGACAGGCCACAGATACGCAGTATTTT CSVGGQATDTQYF
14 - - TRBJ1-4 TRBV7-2 TGTGCCAGCAGCCCGTGGAGGGCTGGTGAAAAACTGTTTTTT CASSPWRAGEKLFF
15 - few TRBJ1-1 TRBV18 TGTGCCAGCTCACCCCCGGCAGGTTGGGACACTGAAGCTTTCTTT CASSPPAGWDTEAFF
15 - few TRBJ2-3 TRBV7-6 TGTGCCAGCAGCTTAGCGGGAGACAGCACAGATACGCAGTATTTT CASSLAGDSTDTQYF
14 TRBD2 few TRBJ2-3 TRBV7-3 TGTGCCAGCAACAGCGGGGGAAGCACAGATACGCAGTATTTT CASNSGGSTDTQYF
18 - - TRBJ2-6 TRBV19 TGTGCCAGTAGTATCGGAGGGATCCGGTACTCTGGGGCCAACGTCCTGACTTTC CASSIGGIRYSGANVLTF
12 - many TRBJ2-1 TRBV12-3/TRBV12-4 TGTGCCAGCAGTTTGGGTCTGAATGAGCAGTTCTTC CASSLGLNEQFF
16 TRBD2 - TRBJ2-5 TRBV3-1 TGTGCCAGCAGCCTTGAGACTAGCGGGGCGGAAGAGACCCAGTACTTC CASSLETSGAEETQYF
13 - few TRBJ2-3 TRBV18 TGTGCCAGCTCAGGGACGAGCACAGATACGCAGTATTTT CASSGTSTDTQYF
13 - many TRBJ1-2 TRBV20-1 TGCAGTGCTAGAGATCTGCAGATCTATGGCTACACCTTC CSARDLQIYGYTF
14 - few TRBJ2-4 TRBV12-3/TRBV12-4 TGTGCCAGCAGTCGCTCAGGGGCCAAAAACATTCAGTACTTC CASSRSGAKNIQYF
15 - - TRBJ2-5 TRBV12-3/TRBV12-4 TGTGCCAGCAGCACTACGAGGGGGGGTTCTTGGGCCCAGTACTTC CASSTTRGGSWAQYF
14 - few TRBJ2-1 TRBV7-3 TGTGCCAGCAGCCAGGGGGGACCCTACAATGAGCAGTTCTTC CASSQGGPYNEQFF
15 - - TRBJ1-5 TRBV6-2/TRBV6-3 TGTGCCAGCAGCCCGATTGGACGGATTTATCAGCCCCAGCATTTT CASSPIGRIYQPQHF
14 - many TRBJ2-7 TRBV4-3 TGCGCCAGCAGCCAAGATCTTGGAGACTACGAGCAGTACTTC CASSQDLGDYEQYF
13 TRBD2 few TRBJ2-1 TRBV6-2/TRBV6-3 TGTGCCGGATCGGGGGGGAACAACAATGAGCAGTTCTTC CAGSGGNNNEQFF
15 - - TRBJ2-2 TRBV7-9 TGTGCCAGCAGCTTCTTTTCAGGGAACACCGGGGAGCTGTTTTTT CASSFFSGNTGELFF
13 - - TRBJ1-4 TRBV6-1 TGTGCCTCCAACGCCCGACTAGGTGAAAAACTGTTTTTT CASNARLGEKLFF
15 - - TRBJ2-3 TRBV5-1 TGCGCCAGCAGCACTGGACAGTCTAGCACAGATACGCAGTATTTT CASSTGQSSTDTQYF
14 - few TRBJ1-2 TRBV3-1 TGTGCCAGCAGCCAAGATGCCAGGGTGGGCGGCTACACCTTC CASSQDARVGGYTF
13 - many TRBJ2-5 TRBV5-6 TGTGCCAGCAGCTTCGGGGTCGAAGAGACCCAGTACTTC CASSFGVEETQYF
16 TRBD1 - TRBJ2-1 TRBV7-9 TGTGCCAGCAGCCTGCCGGGACAGAAAATCTACAATGAGCAGTTCTTC CASSLPGQKIYNEQFF
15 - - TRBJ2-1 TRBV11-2 TGTGCCAGCAGCTTAGAGGGGACTTTCAACAATGAGCAGTTCTTC CASSLEGTFNNEQFF